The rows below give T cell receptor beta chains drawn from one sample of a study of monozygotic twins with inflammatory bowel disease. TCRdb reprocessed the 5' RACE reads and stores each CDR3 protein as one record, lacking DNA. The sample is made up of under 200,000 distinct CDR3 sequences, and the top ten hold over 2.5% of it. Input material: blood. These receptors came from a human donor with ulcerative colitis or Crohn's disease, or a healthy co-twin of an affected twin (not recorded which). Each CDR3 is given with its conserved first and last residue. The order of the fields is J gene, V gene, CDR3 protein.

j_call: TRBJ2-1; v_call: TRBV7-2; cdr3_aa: CASSLGLAENNEQFF
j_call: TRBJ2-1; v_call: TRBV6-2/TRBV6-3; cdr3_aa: CASSPIAPTYNEQFF
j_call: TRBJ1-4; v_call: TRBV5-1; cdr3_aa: CASSSRGDAGGKLFF
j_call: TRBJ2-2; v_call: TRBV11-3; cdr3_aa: CASSRGGTGELFF
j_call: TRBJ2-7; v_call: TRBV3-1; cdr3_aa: CASSLRTSGFLLYF
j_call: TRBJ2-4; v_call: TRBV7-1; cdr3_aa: CASSSLYPSGTSGDLAKNIQYF
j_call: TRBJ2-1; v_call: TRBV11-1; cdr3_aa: CASSVTRDSSYNEQFF
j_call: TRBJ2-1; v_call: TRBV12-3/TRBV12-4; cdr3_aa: CASKWNSYNEQFF
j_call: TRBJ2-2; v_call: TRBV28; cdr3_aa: CASSIPGIGAFGELFF
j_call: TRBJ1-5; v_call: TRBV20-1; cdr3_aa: CSARQGNNQPQHF
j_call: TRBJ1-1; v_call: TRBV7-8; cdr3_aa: CASSLGQTNTEAFF
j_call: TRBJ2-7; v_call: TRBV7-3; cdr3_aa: CASSVGQGSTYEQYF
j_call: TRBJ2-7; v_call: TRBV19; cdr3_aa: CASSLSSLSYEQYF
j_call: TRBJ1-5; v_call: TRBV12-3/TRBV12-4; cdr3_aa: CASSFSGSNQPQHF
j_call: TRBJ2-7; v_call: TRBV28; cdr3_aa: CASSPPRTVHSYEQYF
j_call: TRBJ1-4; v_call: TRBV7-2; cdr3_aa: CASSPGTGLPNEKLFF
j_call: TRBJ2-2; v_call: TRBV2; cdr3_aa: CASRGQGGTGELFF
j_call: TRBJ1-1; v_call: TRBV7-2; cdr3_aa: CASSLTGGSPLGAEAFF
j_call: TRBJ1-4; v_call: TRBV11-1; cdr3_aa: CASSSRDKNEKLFF
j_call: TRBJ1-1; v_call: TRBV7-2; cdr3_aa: CASSSPGGQGASTEAFF
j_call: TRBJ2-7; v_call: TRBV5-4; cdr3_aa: CASSRSSGSSYEQYF
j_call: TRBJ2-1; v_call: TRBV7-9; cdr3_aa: CASITHGSSYNEQFF
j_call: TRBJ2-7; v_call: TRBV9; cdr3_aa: CASSKDPPGGYSYEQYF
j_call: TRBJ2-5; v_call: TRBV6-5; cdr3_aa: CASSYGGQETQYF
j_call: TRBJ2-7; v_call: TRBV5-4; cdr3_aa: CASSADIISAREQYF
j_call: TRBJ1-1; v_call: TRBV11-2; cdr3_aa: CASSLNPEGSEAFF
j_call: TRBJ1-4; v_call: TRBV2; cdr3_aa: CASSEGREKLFF
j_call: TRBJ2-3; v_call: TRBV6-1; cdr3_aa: CASTPLGLAGTDTQYF
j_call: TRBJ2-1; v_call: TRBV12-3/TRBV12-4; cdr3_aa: CASSTIGLASNEQFF
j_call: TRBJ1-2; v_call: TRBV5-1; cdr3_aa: CASTLSLGWSYTF
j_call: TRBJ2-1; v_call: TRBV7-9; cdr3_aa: CASSLGTFRGFGNEQFF
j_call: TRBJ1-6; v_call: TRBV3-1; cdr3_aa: CASSQAPSLYNSPLHF
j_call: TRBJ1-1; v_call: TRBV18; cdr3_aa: CASSLSEGHTEAFF
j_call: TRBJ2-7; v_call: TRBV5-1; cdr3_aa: CASSPGTGSSSYEQYF
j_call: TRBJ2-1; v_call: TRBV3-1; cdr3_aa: CASSQDPSGTHPEQFF
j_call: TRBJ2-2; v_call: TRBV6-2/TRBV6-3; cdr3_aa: CASSYFRGTGRYPNTGELFF
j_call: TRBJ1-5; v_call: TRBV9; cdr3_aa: CASSVGDGNQPQHF
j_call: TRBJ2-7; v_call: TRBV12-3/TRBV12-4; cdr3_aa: CASSSHTGDYEQYF
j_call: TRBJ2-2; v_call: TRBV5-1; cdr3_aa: CASSRTSGGVTGELFF
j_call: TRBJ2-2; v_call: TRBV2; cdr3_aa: CASRGPKLTGELFF
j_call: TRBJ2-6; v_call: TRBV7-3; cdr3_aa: CASSLRRKDSGSSSGANVLTF
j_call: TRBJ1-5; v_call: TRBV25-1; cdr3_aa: CASSEVGELQPQHF
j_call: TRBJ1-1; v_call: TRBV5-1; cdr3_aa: CASGETGGTEAFF
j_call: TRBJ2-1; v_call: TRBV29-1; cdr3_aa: CSVDHRDRAYNEQFF
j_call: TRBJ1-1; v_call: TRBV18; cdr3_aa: CASSSEWDTEAFF
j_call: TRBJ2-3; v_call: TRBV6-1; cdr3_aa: CASSRTSGRAADTQYF